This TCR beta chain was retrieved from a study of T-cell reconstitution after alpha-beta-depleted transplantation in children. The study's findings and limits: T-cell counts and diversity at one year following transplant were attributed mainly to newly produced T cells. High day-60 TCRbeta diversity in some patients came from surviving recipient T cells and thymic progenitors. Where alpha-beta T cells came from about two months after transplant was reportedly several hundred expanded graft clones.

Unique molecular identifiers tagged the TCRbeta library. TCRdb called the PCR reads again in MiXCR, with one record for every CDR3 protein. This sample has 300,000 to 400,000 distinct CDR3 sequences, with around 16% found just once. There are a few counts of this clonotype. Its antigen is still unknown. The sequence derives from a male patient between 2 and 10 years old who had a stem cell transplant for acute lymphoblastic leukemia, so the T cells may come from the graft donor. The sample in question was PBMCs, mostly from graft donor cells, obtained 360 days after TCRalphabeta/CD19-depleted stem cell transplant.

The CDR3 sequence: CASGVGLAGNTGELFF. The CDR3 nucleotides read TGTGCCAGCGGGGTAGGACTAGCGGGGAACACCGGGGAGCTGTTTTTT. V and J are TRBV7-9 and TRBJ2-2; 11 nucleotides match TRBD2. The CDR3 has 16 amino acids. V trimming: 8 bases; J trimming: 1 base; junction bases outside the gene matches: 6. Germline V lookup: CDR1 SEHNR, CDR2 FQNEAQ (reference sequence).